Sequencing of this T cell receptor (beta chain) was carried out in a study of T-cell reconstitution after alpha-beta-depleted transplantation in children. The CDR3 totals 14 residues. The germline V gene encodes CDR1 KGHSH and CDR2 LQKENI. J lost 7 bases, V lost 3 bases, and 3 bases had no gene match. It was with unique molecular identifiers that the TCRbeta library was prepared. TCRdb re-derived calls from the PCR reads in MiXCR, one entry per CDR3 protein. The table includes about 160,000 distinct CDR3 sequences, 11% detected once. Study results and limitations: Surviving recipient T cells and thymic progenitors underlay high day-60 TCRbeta diversity in some patients. When one year had passed after transplant, most T-cell counts and diversity came from newly produced T cells. Two months or so post-transplant, alpha-beta T cells reportedly derived from several hundred expanded graft clones.

The sample holds many counts of this clonotype. No antigen is known for it. The chain recombines TRBV18 with TRBJ1-2; TRBD1 aligns across 12 bases. The sequences come from PBMCs, collected before TCRalphabeta/CD19-depleted stem cell transplant. The receptor's source is a boy aged 2-9 years with acute myeloid leukemia, due to receive a stem cell transplant. This chain's CDR3 is CASSPGQGATGYTF. The CDR3 coding sequence is TGTGCCAGCTCACCGGGACAGGGGGCGACTGGCTACACCTTC.